The 7 T cell receptor beta chains listed next were all sequenced from one sample in a study of cytomegalovirus exposure and HLA in healthy donors. The PCR made use of 60 Vbeta and 13 Jbeta primers. Libraries were prepared by immunoSEQ multiplex PCR; TCRdb keeps only in-frame clonotypes and omits some of them. The sample shows approximately 140,000 clones, roughly 76% of them seen only once. The specimen sequenced was PBMCs. Receptors originate from a woman in her 40s in good health and CMV-seronegative.

This clone was seen a handful of times. This chain links TRBV11-2 with TRBJ1-1; weak D call: TRBD1 (6 bases). V was pared by 5 bases and J by 2 bases, with 12 bases between. This CDR3 is 14 amino acids long. In germline, CDR1 is SGHAT, CDR2 FQNNGV. The CDR3 sequence: CASSNQQGNTEAFF. For the CDR3, the DNA is TGTGCCAGCAGCAACCAACAGGGTAACACTGAAGCTTTCTTT.

There are a few counts of this clone. The chain employs TRBV5-6 and TRBJ2-4, with TRBD2 matching over 10 bases. CDR3 length: 17 residues. Germline CDR1 reads SGHDT; CDR2 reads YYEEEE. J lost 5 bases, V lost 2 bases, and 10 bases had no gene match. CDR3 in amino acids: CASSLPAGGPSENIQYF. The CDR3 nucleotides read TGTGCCAGCAGCTTACCAGCGGGGGGGCCATCCGAAAACATTCAGTACTTC.

The rearrangement links TRBV7-9 to TRBJ1-3; D perhaps matches TRBD1 (6 bases). The CDR3 loop spans 12 amino acids. CDR1 is SEHNR and CDR2 is FQNEAQ in the germline V gene (reference sequence). Trimming removed 6 bases from V and 8 bases from J, with 11 bases in between. The DNA of the CDR3 is TGTGCCAGCAGTCAACAGGGATACACCATATATTTT. As protein: CASSQQGYTIYF.

The chain is built from TRBV18 and TRBJ1-5; a weak D match, TRBD1 (5 bases). V was shortened by 2 bases and J by 0 bases, with 14 bases between the two germline ends. CDR1 and CDR2 (germline): KGHSH, LQKENI. CDR3 size: 17 residues. The CDR3 protein is CASSPVSPGHSNQPQHF. The DNA for the CDR3 is TGTGCCAGCTCACCAGTCTCCCCAGGGCATAGCAATCAGCCCCAGCATTTT.

This chain's CDR3 is CASSQGTTYGYTF. The DNA for the CDR3 is TGCGCCAGCAGTCAGGGAACTACCTATGGCTACACCTTC. The genes are TRBV10-2 and TRBJ1-2, with a possible D match to TRBD1 (5 bases). Germline CDR1 is WSHSY and CDR2 is SAAADI. This CDR3 spans 13 amino acids. V lost 5 bases to trimming and J lost 4 bases, with 11 bases between them.

CDR3 DNA sequence: TGCGCCAGCAGCCAAGACGGACAGGGGGCAGATACGCAGTATTTT. Encoded protein: CASSQDGQGADTQYF. This sequence joins TRBV4-3 and TRBJ2-3, with TRBD1 matching over 10 bases. The ends lost 0 bases at V and 4 bases at J; junction bases unmatched: 1. This CDR3 region has 15 residues. Germline CDR1 LGHNA, CDR2 YSLEER.

The chain combines TRBV4-1 with TRBJ1-3; 8 bases fit TRBD1. V shed 1 base and J 11 bases; nucleotides not matched to a gene: 10. The CDR3 runs to 15 residues. Germline loops: CDR1 MGHRA, CDR2 YSYEKL. The CDR3 DNA reads as TGCGCCAGCAGCCAAGGGGACAGGACGGAGATTCCCATATATTTT. This translates into CASSQGDRTEIPIYF.